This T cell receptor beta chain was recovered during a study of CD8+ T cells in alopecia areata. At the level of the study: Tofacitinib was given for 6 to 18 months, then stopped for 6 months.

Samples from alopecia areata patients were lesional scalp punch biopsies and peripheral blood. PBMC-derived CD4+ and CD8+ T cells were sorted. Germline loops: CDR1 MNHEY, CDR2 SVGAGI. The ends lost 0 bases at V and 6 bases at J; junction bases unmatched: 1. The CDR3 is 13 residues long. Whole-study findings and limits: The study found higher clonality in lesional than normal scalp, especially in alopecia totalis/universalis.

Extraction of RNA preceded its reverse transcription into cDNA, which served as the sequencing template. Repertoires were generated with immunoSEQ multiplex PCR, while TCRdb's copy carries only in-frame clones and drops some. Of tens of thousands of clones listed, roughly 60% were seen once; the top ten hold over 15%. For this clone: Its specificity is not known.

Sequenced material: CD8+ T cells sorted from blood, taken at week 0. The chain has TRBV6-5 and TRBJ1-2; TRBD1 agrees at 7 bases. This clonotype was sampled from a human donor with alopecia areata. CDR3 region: CASSYSTGHGYTF. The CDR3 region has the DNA TGTGCCAGCAGTTACTCGACAGGGCATGGCTACACCTTC.